This paragraph reports one TCR beta chain. What it binds is unknown. The record originates from a study of cytomegalovirus exposure and HLA in healthy donors. Study results and limitations: Investigators reported 150 to 200 TCR beta chains as tied to cytomegalovirus.

The donors belonged to the approximately 120-subject validation cohort, separate from the roughly 670-subject first cohort. The junction had 3 bases not matched to a gene; V was cut back by 0 bases and J by 6 bases. Germline assignment: CDR1 SGHRS and CDR2 YFSETQ. CDR3 length: 15 amino acids. Some clones are missing from TCRdb's copy, which holds only in-frame ones; the method was immunoSEQ multiplex PCR. This repertoire shows approximately 180,000 clones, approximately 87% found once; its top ten account for roughly 1.4%. This chain links TRBV5-1 with TRBJ1-5; 10 nucleotides line up with TRBD1. The TCR comes from a woman aged 30 to 39 in good health and CMV-seronegative. Material for sequencing was PBMCs. In DNA, the CDR3 is TGCGCCAGCAGCTTGGAGGGACAGGGGAGTCAGCCCCAGCATTTT. Translating gives CASSLEGQGSQPQHF.